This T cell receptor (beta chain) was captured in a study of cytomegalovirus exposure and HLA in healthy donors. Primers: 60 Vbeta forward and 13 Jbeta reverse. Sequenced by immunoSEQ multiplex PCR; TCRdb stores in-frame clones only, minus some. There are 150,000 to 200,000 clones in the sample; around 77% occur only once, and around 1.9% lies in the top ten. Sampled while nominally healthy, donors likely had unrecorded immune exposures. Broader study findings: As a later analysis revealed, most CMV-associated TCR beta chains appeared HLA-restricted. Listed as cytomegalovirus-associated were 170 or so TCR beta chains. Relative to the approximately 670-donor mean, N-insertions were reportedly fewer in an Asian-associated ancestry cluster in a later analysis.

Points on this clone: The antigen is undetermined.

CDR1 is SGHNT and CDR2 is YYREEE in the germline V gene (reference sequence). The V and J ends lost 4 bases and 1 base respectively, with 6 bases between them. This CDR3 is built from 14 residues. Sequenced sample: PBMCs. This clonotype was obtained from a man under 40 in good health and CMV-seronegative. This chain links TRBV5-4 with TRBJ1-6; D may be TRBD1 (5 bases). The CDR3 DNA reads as TGTGCCAGCAGCCAGGGTTCCTATAATTCACCCCTCCACTTT. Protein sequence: CASSQGSYNSPLHF.